Sequencing of this TCR beta chain was carried out in a study of early T cells in non-severe SARS-CoV-2 infection. About the study: It was bulk RNA from unsorted whole blood that was sequenced, and the chains were unpaired. The study's findings and limits: Comparison of clonotypes with VDJdb favored anti-spike CD8 responses while missing private and CD4 specificities.

Each cDNA molecule carried a unique molecular identifier. TCRdb re-called the 5' RACE reads with MiXCR, one entry per CDR3 protein. The data show approximately 90,000 distinct CDR3 sequences, roughly 11% seen once. Trimming removed 3 bases from V and 9 bases from J; junction bases left unmatched: 14. CDR1 KGHSH and CDR2 LQKENI come from the germline V gene. The CDR3 contains 16 residues. This clonotype has more than one count but fewer than ten. What it recognizes is unknown. The chain recombines TRBV18 with TRBJ2-1; TRBD1 matches 7 bases. The sequenced sample was whole blood, obtained at baseline. The sequence came from an adult who was a healthcare worker with PCR-confirmed SARS-CoV-2 infection or an uninfected control (not recorded which). CDR3 protein: CASSPRPRGRSGEQFF. For the CDR3, the DNA is TGTGCCAGCTCACCTCGTCCTAGGGGGCGGTCTGGTGAGCAGTTCTTC.